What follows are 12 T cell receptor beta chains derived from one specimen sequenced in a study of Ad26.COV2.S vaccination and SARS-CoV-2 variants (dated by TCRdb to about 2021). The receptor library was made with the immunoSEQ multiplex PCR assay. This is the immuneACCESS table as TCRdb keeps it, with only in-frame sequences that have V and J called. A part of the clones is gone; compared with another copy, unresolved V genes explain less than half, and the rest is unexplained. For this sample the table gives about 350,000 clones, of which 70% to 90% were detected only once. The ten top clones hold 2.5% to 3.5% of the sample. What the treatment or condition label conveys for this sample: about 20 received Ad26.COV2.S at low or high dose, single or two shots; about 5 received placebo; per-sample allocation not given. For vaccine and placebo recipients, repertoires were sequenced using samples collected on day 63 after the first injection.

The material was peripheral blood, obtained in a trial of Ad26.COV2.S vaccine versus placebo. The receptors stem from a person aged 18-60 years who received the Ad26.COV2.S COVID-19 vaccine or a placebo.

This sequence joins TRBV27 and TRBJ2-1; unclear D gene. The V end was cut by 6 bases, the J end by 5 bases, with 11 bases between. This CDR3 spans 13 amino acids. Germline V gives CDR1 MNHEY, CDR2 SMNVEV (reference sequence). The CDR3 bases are TGTGCCAGCAGAATGCTAGATCACAATGAGCAGTTCTTC. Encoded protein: CASRMLDHNEQFF.

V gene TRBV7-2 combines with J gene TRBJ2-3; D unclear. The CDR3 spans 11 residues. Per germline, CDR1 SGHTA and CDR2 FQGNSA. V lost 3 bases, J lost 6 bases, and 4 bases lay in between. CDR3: CASSFSDTQYF. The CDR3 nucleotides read TGTGCCAGCAGCTTCTCTGATACGCAGTATTTT. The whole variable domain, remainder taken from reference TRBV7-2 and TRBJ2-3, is GAGVSQSPSNKVTEKGKDVELRCDPISGHTALYWYRQSLGQGLEFLIYFQGNSAPDKSGLPSDRFSAERTGGSVSTLTIQRTQQEDSAVYLCASSFSDTQYFGPGTRLTVL.

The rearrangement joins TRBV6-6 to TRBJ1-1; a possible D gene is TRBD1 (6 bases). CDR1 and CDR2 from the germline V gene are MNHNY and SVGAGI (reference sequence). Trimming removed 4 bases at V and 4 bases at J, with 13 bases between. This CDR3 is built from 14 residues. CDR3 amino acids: CASSFTGWGTEAFF. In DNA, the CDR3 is TGTGCCAGCAGTTTCACAGGGTGGGGCACTGAAGCTTTCTTT.

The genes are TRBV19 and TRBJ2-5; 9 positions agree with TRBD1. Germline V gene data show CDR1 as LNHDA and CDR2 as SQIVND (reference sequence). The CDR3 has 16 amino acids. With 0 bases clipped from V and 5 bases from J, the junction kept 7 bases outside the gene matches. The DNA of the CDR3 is TGTGCCAGTAGTATAGATGGGACAGGGTCCTGGGAGACCCAGTACTTC. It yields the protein CASSIDGTGSWETQYF.

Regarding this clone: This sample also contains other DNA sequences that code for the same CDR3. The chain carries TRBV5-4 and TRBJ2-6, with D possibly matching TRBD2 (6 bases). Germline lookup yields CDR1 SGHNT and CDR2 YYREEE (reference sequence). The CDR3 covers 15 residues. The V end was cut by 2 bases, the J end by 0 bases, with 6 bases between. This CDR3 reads CASSFSGSGANVLTF. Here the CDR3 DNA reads TGTGCCAGCAGCTTTAGCGGCTCTGGGGCCAACGTCCTGACTTTC.

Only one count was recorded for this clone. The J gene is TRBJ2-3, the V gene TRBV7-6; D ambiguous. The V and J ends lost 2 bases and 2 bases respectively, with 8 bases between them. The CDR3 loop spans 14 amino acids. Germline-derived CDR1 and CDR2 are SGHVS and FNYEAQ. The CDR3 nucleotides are TGTGCCAGCAGCTTACTTGGGGTCACAGATACGCAGTATTTT. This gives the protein CASSLLGVTDTQYF.

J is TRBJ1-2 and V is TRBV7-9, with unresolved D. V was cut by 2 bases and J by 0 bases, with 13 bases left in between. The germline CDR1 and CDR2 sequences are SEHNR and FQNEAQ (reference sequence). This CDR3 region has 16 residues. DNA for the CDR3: TGTGCCAGCAGCTTAAATACTGGGAGTACTAACTATGGCTACACCTTC. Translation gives CASSLNTGSTNYGYTF.

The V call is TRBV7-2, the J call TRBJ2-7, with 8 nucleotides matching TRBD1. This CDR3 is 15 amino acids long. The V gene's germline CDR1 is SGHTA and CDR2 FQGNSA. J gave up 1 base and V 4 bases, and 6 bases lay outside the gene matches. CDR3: CASSSGGTGSYEQYF. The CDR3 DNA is TGTGCCAGCAGCTCAGGGGGGACAGGATCCTACGAGCAGTACTTC.

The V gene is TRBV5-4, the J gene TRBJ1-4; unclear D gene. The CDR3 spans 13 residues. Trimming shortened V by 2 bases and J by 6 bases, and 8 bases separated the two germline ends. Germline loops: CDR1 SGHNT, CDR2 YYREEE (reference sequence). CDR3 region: CASSFYMDEKLFF. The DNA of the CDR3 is TGTGCCAGCAGCTTTTATATGGATGAAAAACTGTTTTTT.

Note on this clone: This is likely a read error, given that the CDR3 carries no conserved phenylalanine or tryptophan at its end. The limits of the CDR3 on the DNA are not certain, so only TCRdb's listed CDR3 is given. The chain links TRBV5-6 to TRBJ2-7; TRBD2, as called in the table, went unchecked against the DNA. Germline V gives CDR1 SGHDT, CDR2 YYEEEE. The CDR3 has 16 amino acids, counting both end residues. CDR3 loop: CASSLGLAGGAGHVST.

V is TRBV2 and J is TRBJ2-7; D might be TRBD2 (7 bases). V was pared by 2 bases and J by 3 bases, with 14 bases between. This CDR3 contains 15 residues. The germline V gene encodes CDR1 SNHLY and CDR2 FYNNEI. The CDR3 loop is CASSELAGAIYEQYF. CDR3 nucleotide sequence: TGTGCCAGCAGTGAACTGGCGGGGGCGATCTACGAGCAGTACTTC.

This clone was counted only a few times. CDR3 sequence reads: CASSPNPQGAEAFF. CDR3 sequence (DNA): TGTGCCAGCTCACCAAACCCTCAGGGGGCTGAAGCTTTCTTT. The chain links TRBV18 to TRBJ1-1, with 7 bases that match TRBD1. The junction had 6 bases not matched to a gene; V was cut back by 2 bases and J by 6 bases. Germline V gene data show CDR1 as KGHSH and CDR2 as LQKENI. CDR3 length equals 14 residues.